Below are 17 T cell receptor beta chains sequenced from a single sample in a study of CD8+CD57+ T cells in acquired aplastic anemia. In patients chosen for sequencing, flow cytometry had shown CD8+CD57+ cell expansion. The TCR beta profiling, which covered VDJ combination and CDR3 sequence, was carried out using genomic DNA as the template. TCRdb itself ran the reads through MiXCR, one entry per CDR3 protein. The sample records about 120,000 distinct CDR3 sequences, under 65% being singletons. The sequenced sample consisted of sorted CD4+, CD8+, or CD8+CD57+ T cells (not recorded which) from PBMCs. These receptors all come from a human donor with aplastic anemia.

The chain is built from TRBV4-2 and TRBJ2-7; perhaps TRBD2 as D (7 bases). From germline, CDR1 is LGHNA and CDR2 YNFKEQ. The CDR3 loop spans 17 amino acids. V was cut by 1 base and J by 3 bases, with 19 bases left in between. CDR3 bases: TGTGCCAGCAGCCAAGGGGGGGGGGCCAGGGGAGACTACGAGCAGTACTTC. Residues: CASSQGGGARGDYEQYF.

The chain links TRBV7-6 to TRBJ2-7, with 8 bases lining up with TRBD1. The CDR3 is made up of 13 amino acids. V was pared by 3 bases and J by 7 bases, with 5 bases of the junction left unmatched. Germline values: CDR1 SGHVS, CDR2 FNYEAQ. For the CDR3, the DNA is TGTGCCAGCAGCTTCGACAGGGGTGGGGAGCAGTACTTC. This translates into CASSFDRGGEQYF.

This clonotype was counted once. No conserved phenylalanine or tryptophan is present at the end of the CDR3, so a read error is the likely explanation. The gene calls are TRBV15 and TRBJ1-1; 9 nucleotides agree with TRBD1. Per germline, CDR1 LNHNV and CDR2 YYDKDF (reference sequence). The CDR3 is 16 amino acids. The CDR3 is CATSRARQGVNTEAFL. CDR3 sequence (DNA): TGTGCTACCAGCAGGGCTCGACAGGGGGTAAACACTGAAGCTTTCCTT.

This rearrangement joins TRBV5-1 to TRBJ1-2; D not certain. The ends were cut back, 4 bases at V and 2 bases at J, with 12 bases in the middle. This CDR3 contains 14 residues. Germline CDR1 is SGHRS and CDR2 is YFSETQ. The chain's CDR3 is CASSPVEGNYGYTF. The CDR3 coding sequence is TGCGCCAGCAGCCCAGTTGAGGGCAACTATGGCTACACCTTC.

This chain joins TRBV7-3 and TRBJ1-6; no clear D gene. The CDR3 has 15 residues. The V gene lost 1 base and the J gene lost 7 bases, with 11 bases spanning the gap. The germline gives CDR1 SGHTA, CDR2 FQGTGA. The CDR3 is CASSLRPGLNSPLHF. CDR3 bases: TGTGCCAGCAGCTTAAGGCCAGGATTAAATTCACCCCTCCACTTT. Full variable domain (remainder filled in from reference TRBV7-3 and TRBJ1-6): GAGVSQTPSNKVTEKGKYVELRCDPISGHTALYWYRQSLGQGPEFLIYFQGTGAADDSGLPNDRFFAVRPEGSVSTLKIQRTERGDSAVYLCASSLRPGLNSPLHFGNGTRLTVT.

The chain links TRBV30 to TRBJ1-1; 8 positions agree with TRBD1. The trim removed 0 bases at V and 8 bases at J, leaving 2 bases unmatched. Germline V CDR1 and CDR2: GTSNPN, SVGIG (reference sequence). This CDR3 has 12 amino acids. The CDR3 nucleotides are TGTGCCTGGAGTGTACAGGGGGTGGAAGCTTTCTTT. Protein: CAWSVQGVEAFF.

This clonotype occurred once. The junction departs from the called germline gene at one end, perhaps through a read error. The J gene is TRBJ2-6, the V gene TRBV2; possible D gene TRBD1, 5 bases. CDR3 size: 15 residues. Per germline, CDR1 SNHLY and CDR2 FYNNEI. CDR3 in amino acids: CASTFLGSGANVLTF. CDR3 nucleotides: TGTGCCAGCACCTTTTTAGGATCTGGGGCCAACGTCCTGACCTTC.

The chain employs TRBV6-4 and TRBJ1-6; D is uncertain. The CDR3 extends over 15 amino acids. Looked up from germline, CDR1 is MRHNA and CDR2 is SNTAGT. Trimming shortened V by 4 bases and J by 7 bases, and 14 bases separated the two germline ends. In DNA form, the CDR3 reads TGTGCCAGCAGTGTAAACGGACTCTTAAATTCACCCCTCCACTTT. This codes for CASSVNGLLNSPLHF.

The chain uses TRBV24-1 and TRBJ1-2; 8 bases are a match to TRBD1. This CDR3 spans 15 amino acids. Germline V gives CDR1 KGHDR, CDR2 SFDVKD. V dropped 4 bases and J dropped 0; count of bases not matched to a gene: 3. The CDR3 DNA reads as TGTGCCACCAGTGAGTCGACAGGGGCTAACTATGGCTACACCTTC. Its protein is CATSESTGANYGYTF.

The sample holds a few counts of this clonotype. The CDR3 region has the DNA TGTGCCATCAGTGAATCGGGGACAGCCACAGATACGCAGTATTTT. Amino acid sequence: CAISESGTATDTQYF. The chain links TRBV10-3 to TRBJ2-3; 7 bases agree with TRBD1. The CDR3 totals 15 residues. The ends lost 3 bases at V and 2 bases at J; junction bases unmatched: 5. CDR1 ENHRY and CDR2 SYGVKD come from the germline V gene.

This clonotype was counted ten times or more. The V and J genes are TRBV19 and TRBJ2-2; perhaps D is TRBD1 or TRBD2 (7 bases each). Trimming removed 8 bases at V and 1 base at J, with 11 bases between. Germline lookup yields CDR1 LNHDA and CDR2 SQIVND (reference sequence). The CDR3 is 14 residues long. CDR3 nucleotide sequence: TGTGCCAGTTTCAGGGGGGGGAACACCGGGGAGCTGTTTTTT. It translates to CASFRGGNTGELFF.

This chain connects TRBV27 to TRBJ1-6, with 7 positions matching TRBD1. Losses at the gene ends were 5 bases for V and 9 bases for J; bases not matched to a gene: 13. This CDR3 region has 16 residues. The germline V gene encodes CDR1 MNHEY and CDR2 SMNVEV (reference sequence). The CDR3 nucleotides read TGTGCCAGCAGTCCCGGCGACAGGGTAGTTCCTTCACCCCTCCACTTT. This codes for CASSPGDRVVPSPLHF.

This clonotype was detected ten times or more. The V gene is TRBV9, the J gene TRBJ1-1; no definite D call. The CDR3 has 12 residues. The V end lost 8 bases, the J end lost 1 base, and 9 bases lay between the germline ends. The germline V gene encodes CDR1 SGDLS and CDR2 YYNGEE. As DNA, the CDR3 is TGTGCCAGTGTGGGTGAGAACACTGAAGCTTTCTTT. This sequence encodes CASVGENTEAFF.

This clonotype was recorded a few times. This chain uses TRBV7-8 with TRBJ1-1, with D perhaps TRBD1 (6 bases). Trimming shortened V by 5 bases and J by 1 base, and 8 bases separated the two germline ends. CDR1 is SGHVS and CDR2 is FQNEAQ in the germline V gene. This CDR3 region has 13 residues. In nucleotides, the CDR3 is TGTGCCAGCAGCCAGGACAGGAACACTGAAGCTTTCTTT. This translates into CASSQDRNTEAFF.

This clonotype was recorded once. The V and J genes are TRBV20-1 and TRBJ1-2, with D possibly TRBD1 on 6 matching bases. The germline V gene encodes CDR1 DFQATT and CDR2 SNEGSKA (reference sequence). CDR3 length: 10 amino acids. V was pared by 6 bases and J by 8 bases, with 10 bases between. CDR3 sequence: CSAGQPGYTF. CDR3 DNA sequence: TGCAGTGCCGGACAGCCCGGCTACACCTTC.

The V gene is TRBV14, the J gene TRBJ2-5; possibly TRBD1 or TRBD2 for D (6 bases each). The V gene's germline CDR1 is SGHDN and CDR2 FVKESK. This CDR3 comprises 14 residues. V lost 2 bases and J 5 bases, leaving 12 bases between the germline ends. The CDR3: CASSQLGGPETQYF. DNA for the CDR3: TGTGCCAGCAGCCAATTGGGGGGCCCCGAGACCCAGTACTTC.

This chain links TRBV2 with TRBJ2-6; D not resolved. The CDR3 covers 15 residues. Germline CDR1 SNHLY, CDR2 FYNNEI. Trimming pared 2 bases from V and 0 bases from J, leaving 5 bases between. The CDR3 loop reads CASSEHPSGANVLTF. The CDR3 DNA reads TGTGCCAGCAGTGAACACCCCTCTGGGGCCAACGTCCTGACTTTC.